This is a list of T cell receptor beta chains from one sample in a study of metastatic and nonmetastatic thyroid tumors. Via MiXCR, TCRdb re-called the PCR reads. The data contain 17,000 or so clones, roughly 23% of them singletons. Sample: blood. These receptors were obtained from a male donor with papillary thyroid cancer or a benign thyroid nodule (not recorded which). Some clones in this sample may be carry-over from other donors' samples. Each CDR3 is given with its conserved first and last residue. The order of the fields is D gene, clone size, V gene, CDR3 protein. D genes are given only for firm matches. The size field is filled for only some rows; it gives once, few, many or a size class.

TRBD1	.	TRBV15	CATSRGGQGLNYGYTF
.	few	TRBV30	CAWHNSGNTIYF
.	many	TRBV9	CASSPLPGGETQYF
TRBD1	many	TRBV6-2/TRBV6-3	CAARTGVVTPGSYNEQFF
.	many	TRBV13	CASSLRPQGYEQYF
TRBD1	.	TRBV5-1	CASSIGTGDIYEQYF
.	few	TRBV6-1	CASTGGGNTIYF
TRBD1	.	TRBV30	CAWSPGGVTGELFF
TRBD1	.	TRBV12-3/TRBV12-4	CASSRAGTGDGEQYF
.	few	TRBV19	CASSISEGNTGELFF
TRBD1	.	TRBV5-8	CASSWGQGNYGYTF
TRBD2	few	TRBV12-3/TRBV12-4	CASSPNRGTRRYNEQFF
.	many	TRBV24-1	CATSGQRENTGELFF
.	few	TRBV6-1	CASRSNRDQTQHF
TRBD1	.	TRBV20-1	CSAAGTGYYDHYF
.	many	TRBV7-9	CASSLVYEAFF
TRBD2	.	TRBV10-3	CAISEPSPAGGYYEQYF
TRBD1	.	TRBV28	CASSTIDREETQYF
.	few	TRBV6-2/TRBV6-3	CASSGGGDTGELFF
TRBD1	many	TRBV19	CASSPRDRVFEQYF
.	medium-sized	TRBV28	CASSPSGAQTAFF
.	many	TRBV18	CASSRTLEGNTEAFF
.	.	TRBV20-1	CSARVGRSTREANVLTF
TRBD2	many	TRBV20-1	CSAPPGLAEYNEQFF
.	.	TRBV6-4	CASSDERGEGTEAFF
.	.	TRBV5-6	CASSRGAPTNEKLFF
.	many	TRBV4-1	CASSQDSWITMNTEAFF
.	many	TRBV6-5	CASSYGFNQPQHF
TRBD1	many	TRBV2	CASSKDRDNEQFF
TRBD2	.	TRBV3-1	CASTTTSGSTDTQYF
.	.	TRBV30	CAWSGVGRNNQPQHF
.	few	TRBV19	CASSMGHTGELFF
.	many	TRBV24-1	CATSDRRKETQYF
.	.	TRBV19	CASSIDGQSSGNTIYF
.	many	TRBV27	CASSSFRTAYNEQFF
.	.	TRBV6-1	CVIQLTHSGNTIYF
.	many	TRBV5-5	CASSSRGTDQETQYF
.	medium-sized	TRBV20-1	CSARVPDVGVGQPQHF
.	medium-sized	TRBV6-1	CASSGHYEQYF